Below are 21 T cell receptor beta chains sequenced from a single sample in a study of T cells in tumors and immune-related adverse events (dated by TCRdb to the early 2020s). The sample's treatment or condition label, in plain terms: nivolumab (PD-1 blockade) given before sampling. Libraries were prepared through the immunoSEQ multiplex PCR assay. In TCRdb, the immuneACCESS table is reduced to in-frame sequences with V and J assigned. These tables do not hold every clone; where another copy was compared, an unresolved V gene accounts for under half, and the others remain unexplained. A total of some 2,500 clones appear in this sample, 83% of them only once. In total, the top ten clones hold 7% of the sample. This specimen was tumor tissue, taken from a patient treated with anti-PD-1 therapy. Source of these receptors: a female donor with metastatic renal cell carcinoma.

Only a few counts were recorded for this clone. This rearrangement joins TRBV10-3 to TRBJ1-1, with 7 bases identical to TRBD1. This CDR3 contains 15 residues. Germline loops: CDR1 ENHRY, CDR2 SYGVKD. J was trimmed by 0 bases and V by 6 bases; bases with no gene match: 7. The chain's CDR3 is CAISRQGYMNTEAFF. In DNA form, the CDR3 reads TGTGCCATCAGCAGACAGGGTTACATGAACACTGAAGCTTTCTTT.

The J gene is TRBJ2-1, the V gene TRBV5-5; the match to TRBD2 covers 12 bases. Looked up from germline, CDR1 is SGHKS and CDR2 is YYEKEE (reference sequence). The V and J ends lost 4 bases and 8 bases, in that order; junction bases with no gene match: 22. The CDR3 extends over 20 amino acids. Here the CDR3 DNA reads TGTGCCAGCAGCCCAAAGATGTGGGGGAGGGCTAGCGGGAGGGTGGATGAGCAGTTCTTC. Its translation: CASSPKMWGRASGRVDEQFF. The complete variable domain, with remaining parts taken from reference TRBV5-5 and TRBJ2-1, reads DAGVTQSPTHLIKTRGQQVTLRCSPISGHKSVSWYQQVLGQGPQFIFQYYEKEERGRGNFPDRFSARQFPNYSSELNVNALLLGDSALYLCASSPKMWGRASGRVDEQFFGPGTRLTVL.

The genes are TRBV7-2 and TRBJ2-7; D not certain. CDR1 is SGHTA and CDR2 is FQGNSA in the germline V gene. The CDR3 has 14 residues. V was pared by 5 bases and J by 0 bases, with 11 bases between. CDR3 DNA sequence: TGTGCCAGCAGCCCTTATACAGCCTCCTACGAGCAGTACTTC. It yields the protein CASSPYTASYEQYF. Using reference TRBV7-2 and TRBJ2-7 for the parts outside the CDR3, the full variable domain is GAGVSQSPSNKVTEKGKDVELRCDPISGHTALYWYRQSLGQGLEFLIYFQGNSAPDKSGLPSDRFSAERTGGSVSTLTIQRTQQEDSAVYLCASSPYTASYEQYFGPGTRLTVT.

The chain recombines TRBV7-2 with TRBJ2-1; tentatively, D is TRBD2 (5 bases). CDR3 length: 15 amino acids. CDR1 is SGHTA and CDR2 is FQGNSA in the germline V gene. Between the trimmed V and J ends, which lost 1 base and 10 bases, there was a span of 17 bases. In DNA form, the CDR3 reads TGTGCCAGCAGCTTAGGGGCTAGCCGATCGCTCGAGCAGTTCTTC. Translation: CASSLGASRSLEQFF.

This clone was seen once. The chain joins TRBV7-6 to TRBJ2-1, with unresolved D. This CDR3 has 14 amino acids. V shed 1 base and J shed 5 bases, with 9 bases lying between them. Germline CDR1 reads SGHVS; CDR2 reads FNYEAQ. In DNA form, the CDR3 reads TGTGCCAGCAGCTTAGTGAGCCGAAACAATGAGCAGTTCTTC. Its translation: CASSLVSRNNEQFF. The whole variable domain, filled in from reference TRBV7-6 and TRBJ2-1, reads GAGVSQSPRYKVTKRGQDVALRCDPISGHVSLYWYRQALGQGPEFLTYFNYEAQQDKSGLPNDRFSAERPEGSISTLTIQRTEQRDSAMYRCASSLVSRNNEQFFGPGTRLTVL.

The chain has TRBV4-2 and TRBJ2-5; 11 positions agree with TRBD2. Germline V CDR1 and CDR2: LGHNA, YNFKEQ. CDR3 length: 18 residues. The junction had 13 bases not matched to a gene; V was cut back by 4 bases and J by 3 bases. The CDR3 loop reads CASSRTLPTSGDEETQYF. In DNA form, the CDR3 reads TGTGCCAGCAGCCGAACCCTGCCGACTAGCGGGGACGAAGAGACCCAGTACTTC.

The V call is TRBV28, the J call TRBJ2-7; the D call may be TRBD1 or TRBD2 (5 bases each). Germline loops: CDR1 MDHEN, CDR2 SYDVKM. Trimming took 5 bases from V and 0 from J, leaving 14 bases between them. CDR3 length: 15 residues. The CDR3 reads CASSLRTDSSYEQYF. DNA of the CDR3: TGTGCCAGCAGTCTGCGGACTGACAGCTCCTACGAGCAGTACTTC.

Only a few counts were recorded for this clone. The chain links TRBV2 to TRBJ1-3; D is undetermined. The V and J ends lost 4 bases and 5 bases respectively, with 6 bases between them. Germline loops: CDR1 SNHLY, CDR2 FYNNEI. CDR3 length: 12 amino acids. The CDR3 reads CASSAGRNTIYF. The CDR3 DNA sequence: TGTGCCAGCAGTGCGGGGAGAAACACCATATATTTT.

In its sample, this clone was seen a few times. The chain links TRBV11-2 to TRBJ2-7, with 10 positions matching TRBD2. The ends lost 0 bases at V and 3 bases at J; junction bases unmatched: 11. Germline V gene lookup returns CDR1 SGHAT and CDR2 FQNNGV. CDR3 length: 18 amino acids. The CDR3 sequence: CASSLEGISGRAGYEQYF. CDR3 nucleotide sequence: TGTGCCAGCAGCTTAGAGGGGATCAGCGGGAGGGCCGGCTACGAGCAGTACTTC.

V is TRBV19 and J is TRBJ2-5, with D perhaps TRBD2 (7 bases). Germline lookup yields CDR1 LNHDA and CDR2 SQIVND (reference sequence). Trimming took off 8 bases at V and 5 bases at J, with 24 bases between the two ends. The CDR3 is 16 amino acids. In DNA form, the CDR3 reads TGTGCCAGTCGCGGGAGTCACCAAAGAGGGGGGGAGACCCAGTACTTC. Translation gives CASRGSHQRGGETQYF.

The chain couples TRBV19 to TRBJ2-5, with 9 bases lining up with TRBD1. Germline-derived CDR1 and CDR2 are LNHDA and SQIVND (reference sequence). V dropped 6 bases and J dropped 4; count of bases not matched to a gene: 6. The CDR3 loop spans 14 amino acids. The CDR3 reads CASSQPGQGETQYF. The CDR3 coding sequence is TGTGCCAGTAGCCAACCGGGACAGGGAGAGACCCAGTACTTC.

This CDR3 reads CASKRGALENYGYTF. Written as DNA, the CDR3 is TGTGCCAGTAAGCGAGGGGCCTTGGAAAACTATGGCTACACCTTC. The chain employs TRBV19 and TRBJ1-2, with D perhaps matching TRBD1 (5 bases). From germline, CDR1 is LNHDA and CDR2 SQIVND (reference sequence). Trimming removed 7 bases at V and 2 bases at J, with 17 bases between. This CDR3 contains 15 residues.

The chain couples TRBV14 to TRBJ2-7; D call uncertain. The CDR3 length is 13 residues. V dropped 0 bases and J dropped 7 bases, with 10 bases sitting between them. Germline CDR1 SGHDN, CDR2 FVKESK. Here the CDR3 reads CASSQESSREQYF. The CDR3 nucleotides read TGTGCCAGCAGCCAAGAATCCTCTCGGGAGCAGTACTTC.

The V gene is TRBV2, the J gene TRBJ1-2, with D possibly matching TRBD1 (5 bases). Germline V gene sequence: CDR1 SNHLY, CDR2 FYNNEI. V was pared by 11 bases and J by 10 bases, with 11 bases between. The CDR3 is made up of 9 amino acids. Here the CDR3 reads CAAAGAYTF. The CDR3 DNA is TGTGCCGCAGCCGGGGCCTACACCTTC.

The chain couples TRBV5-1 to TRBJ2-2; a weak D match, TRBD2 (5 bases). From germline, CDR1 is SGHRS and CDR2 YFSETQ. Trimming stripped 4 bases from V and 5 bases from J, with 12 bases between. The CDR3 contains 14 residues. The CDR3 reads CASSPGFLTGELFF. The CDR3 nucleotides read TGCGCCAGCAGCCCGGGATTTTTGACCGGGGAGCTGTTTTTT.

This clone was seen a handful of times. V usage is TRBV25-1 and J usage is TRBJ1-2, with TRBD1 matching over 7 bases. Germline lookup yields CDR1 MGHDK and CDR2 SYGVNS. This CDR3 comprises 12 residues. Trimming removed 5 bases from V and 8 bases from J; junction bases left unmatched: 5. The DNA of the CDR3 is TGTGCCAGCAGTCCACAGGGGATCGGCTACACCTTC. It codes for CASSPQGIGYTF.

The chain employs TRBV5-1 and TRBJ2-7, with 13 bases identical to TRBD2. V gave up 4 bases and J gave up 2 bases; unmatched junction bases: 6. This CDR3 is built from 16 residues. The germline V gene encodes CDR1 SGHRS and CDR2 YFSETQ. The chain's CDR3 is CASSPGLAGVTYEQYF. The CDR3 nucleotides read TGCGCCAGCAGCCCCGGACTAGCGGGAGTAACCTACGAGCAGTACTTC. The whole variable domain, filled in from reference TRBV5-1 and TRBJ2-7, reads KAGVTQTPRYLIKTRGQQVTLSCSPISGHRSVSWYQQTPGQGLQFLFEYFSETQRNKGNFPGRFSGRQFSNSRSEMNVSTLELGDSALYLCASSPGLAGVTYEQYFGPGTRLTVT.

This sequence joins TRBV7-2 and TRBJ2-1, with 8 bases identical to TRBD2. Germline values: CDR1 SGHTA, CDR2 FQGNSA. The CDR3 runs 15 residues. Unmatched junction bases numbered 8, after V lost 3 bases and J lost 7 bases. The CDR3 spells CASSFPGGVWNEQFF. The DNA of the CDR3 is TGTGCCAGCAGCTTCCCCGGGGGGGTTTGGAATGAGCAGTTCTTC.

V usage is TRBV15 and J usage is TRBJ1-5, with D tentatively TRBD1 (5 bases). Trimming took off 6 bases at V and 4 bases at J, with 7 bases between the two ends. Germline-derived CDR1 and CDR2 are LNHNV and YYDKDF (reference sequence). The CDR3 runs to 12 residues. The CDR3 sequence: CATRRGNQPQHF. The CDR3 DNA reads as TGTGCCACCAGGCGGGGGAATCAGCCCCAGCATTTT.

The rearrangement joins TRBV2 to TRBJ1-4, with D possibly being TRBD1 (5 bases). The CDR3 has 12 residues. From germline, CDR1 is SNHLY and CDR2 FYNNEI. V was clipped by 10 bases and J by 8 bases, with 14 bases between them. CDR3 sequence: CATRVGAEKLFF. The DNA for the CDR3 is TGTGCCACCCGTGTTGGGGCGGAAAAACTGTTTTTT. The full variable domain, its missing parts supplied by reference TRBV2 and TRBJ1-4, is EPEVTQTPSHQVTQMGQEVILRCVPISNHLYFYWYRQILGQKVEFLVSFYNNEISEKSEIFDDQFSVERPDGSNFTLKIRSTKLEDSAMYFCATRVGAEKLFFGSGTQLSVL.

The J gene is TRBJ1-1, the V gene TRBV7-9; perhaps TRBD1 as D (5 bases). V shed 1 base and J shed 8 bases, with 8 bases lying between them. Per germline, CDR1 SEHNR and CDR2 FQNEAQ (reference sequence). The CDR3 is 12 amino acids. CDR3 coding DNA: TGTGCCAGCAGCTTAGGGGGGGTAGAAGCTTTCTTT. It yields the protein CASSLGGVEAFF.